The T cell receptor (beta chain) under discussion was sequenced for a study of lymphopenia after photon versus proton radiotherapy. Study-wide points: Survival link was tested only in deceased patients; proton benefit remains a possibility. A bigger post-nadir fall in TCR diversity correlated inversely with survival time in deceased patients. Proton therapy kept repertoires fairly stable, unlike photons, which gained effector/memory cells. After the lymphocyte nadir, photon-treated repertoires showed oligoclonal expansion, especially of CD8+ Temra cells.

Clones were sequenced by immunoSEQ multiplex PCR, and TCRdb holds only the in-frame ones, with some missing. The table has around 63,000 clones, about nine tenths seen once. The CDR3 is 13 amino acids. From germline, CDR1 is LNHNV and CDR2 YYDKDF (reference sequence). Deletions cut 8 bases from V and 0 bases from J, with 11 bases between. As for this clone: Its specificity is not known.

Sample: peripheral blood, taken from a patient treated with proton-based radiotherapy. The J gene is TRBJ2-7, the V gene TRBV15; D not certain. This clonotype was sampled from a man older than 75 with esophageal cancer. DNA for the CDR3: TGTGCCACCCAGGAGAAACTCTCCTACGAGCAGTACTTC. This gives the protein CATQEKLSYEQYF. Together with reference TRBV15 and TRBJ2-7, the CDR3 gives the full variable domain: DAMVIQNPRYQVTQFGKPVTLSCSQTLNHNVMYWYQQKSSQAPKLLFHYYDKDFNNEADTPDNFQSRRPNTSFCFLDIRSPGLGDTAMYLCATQEKLSYEQYFGPGTRLTVT.